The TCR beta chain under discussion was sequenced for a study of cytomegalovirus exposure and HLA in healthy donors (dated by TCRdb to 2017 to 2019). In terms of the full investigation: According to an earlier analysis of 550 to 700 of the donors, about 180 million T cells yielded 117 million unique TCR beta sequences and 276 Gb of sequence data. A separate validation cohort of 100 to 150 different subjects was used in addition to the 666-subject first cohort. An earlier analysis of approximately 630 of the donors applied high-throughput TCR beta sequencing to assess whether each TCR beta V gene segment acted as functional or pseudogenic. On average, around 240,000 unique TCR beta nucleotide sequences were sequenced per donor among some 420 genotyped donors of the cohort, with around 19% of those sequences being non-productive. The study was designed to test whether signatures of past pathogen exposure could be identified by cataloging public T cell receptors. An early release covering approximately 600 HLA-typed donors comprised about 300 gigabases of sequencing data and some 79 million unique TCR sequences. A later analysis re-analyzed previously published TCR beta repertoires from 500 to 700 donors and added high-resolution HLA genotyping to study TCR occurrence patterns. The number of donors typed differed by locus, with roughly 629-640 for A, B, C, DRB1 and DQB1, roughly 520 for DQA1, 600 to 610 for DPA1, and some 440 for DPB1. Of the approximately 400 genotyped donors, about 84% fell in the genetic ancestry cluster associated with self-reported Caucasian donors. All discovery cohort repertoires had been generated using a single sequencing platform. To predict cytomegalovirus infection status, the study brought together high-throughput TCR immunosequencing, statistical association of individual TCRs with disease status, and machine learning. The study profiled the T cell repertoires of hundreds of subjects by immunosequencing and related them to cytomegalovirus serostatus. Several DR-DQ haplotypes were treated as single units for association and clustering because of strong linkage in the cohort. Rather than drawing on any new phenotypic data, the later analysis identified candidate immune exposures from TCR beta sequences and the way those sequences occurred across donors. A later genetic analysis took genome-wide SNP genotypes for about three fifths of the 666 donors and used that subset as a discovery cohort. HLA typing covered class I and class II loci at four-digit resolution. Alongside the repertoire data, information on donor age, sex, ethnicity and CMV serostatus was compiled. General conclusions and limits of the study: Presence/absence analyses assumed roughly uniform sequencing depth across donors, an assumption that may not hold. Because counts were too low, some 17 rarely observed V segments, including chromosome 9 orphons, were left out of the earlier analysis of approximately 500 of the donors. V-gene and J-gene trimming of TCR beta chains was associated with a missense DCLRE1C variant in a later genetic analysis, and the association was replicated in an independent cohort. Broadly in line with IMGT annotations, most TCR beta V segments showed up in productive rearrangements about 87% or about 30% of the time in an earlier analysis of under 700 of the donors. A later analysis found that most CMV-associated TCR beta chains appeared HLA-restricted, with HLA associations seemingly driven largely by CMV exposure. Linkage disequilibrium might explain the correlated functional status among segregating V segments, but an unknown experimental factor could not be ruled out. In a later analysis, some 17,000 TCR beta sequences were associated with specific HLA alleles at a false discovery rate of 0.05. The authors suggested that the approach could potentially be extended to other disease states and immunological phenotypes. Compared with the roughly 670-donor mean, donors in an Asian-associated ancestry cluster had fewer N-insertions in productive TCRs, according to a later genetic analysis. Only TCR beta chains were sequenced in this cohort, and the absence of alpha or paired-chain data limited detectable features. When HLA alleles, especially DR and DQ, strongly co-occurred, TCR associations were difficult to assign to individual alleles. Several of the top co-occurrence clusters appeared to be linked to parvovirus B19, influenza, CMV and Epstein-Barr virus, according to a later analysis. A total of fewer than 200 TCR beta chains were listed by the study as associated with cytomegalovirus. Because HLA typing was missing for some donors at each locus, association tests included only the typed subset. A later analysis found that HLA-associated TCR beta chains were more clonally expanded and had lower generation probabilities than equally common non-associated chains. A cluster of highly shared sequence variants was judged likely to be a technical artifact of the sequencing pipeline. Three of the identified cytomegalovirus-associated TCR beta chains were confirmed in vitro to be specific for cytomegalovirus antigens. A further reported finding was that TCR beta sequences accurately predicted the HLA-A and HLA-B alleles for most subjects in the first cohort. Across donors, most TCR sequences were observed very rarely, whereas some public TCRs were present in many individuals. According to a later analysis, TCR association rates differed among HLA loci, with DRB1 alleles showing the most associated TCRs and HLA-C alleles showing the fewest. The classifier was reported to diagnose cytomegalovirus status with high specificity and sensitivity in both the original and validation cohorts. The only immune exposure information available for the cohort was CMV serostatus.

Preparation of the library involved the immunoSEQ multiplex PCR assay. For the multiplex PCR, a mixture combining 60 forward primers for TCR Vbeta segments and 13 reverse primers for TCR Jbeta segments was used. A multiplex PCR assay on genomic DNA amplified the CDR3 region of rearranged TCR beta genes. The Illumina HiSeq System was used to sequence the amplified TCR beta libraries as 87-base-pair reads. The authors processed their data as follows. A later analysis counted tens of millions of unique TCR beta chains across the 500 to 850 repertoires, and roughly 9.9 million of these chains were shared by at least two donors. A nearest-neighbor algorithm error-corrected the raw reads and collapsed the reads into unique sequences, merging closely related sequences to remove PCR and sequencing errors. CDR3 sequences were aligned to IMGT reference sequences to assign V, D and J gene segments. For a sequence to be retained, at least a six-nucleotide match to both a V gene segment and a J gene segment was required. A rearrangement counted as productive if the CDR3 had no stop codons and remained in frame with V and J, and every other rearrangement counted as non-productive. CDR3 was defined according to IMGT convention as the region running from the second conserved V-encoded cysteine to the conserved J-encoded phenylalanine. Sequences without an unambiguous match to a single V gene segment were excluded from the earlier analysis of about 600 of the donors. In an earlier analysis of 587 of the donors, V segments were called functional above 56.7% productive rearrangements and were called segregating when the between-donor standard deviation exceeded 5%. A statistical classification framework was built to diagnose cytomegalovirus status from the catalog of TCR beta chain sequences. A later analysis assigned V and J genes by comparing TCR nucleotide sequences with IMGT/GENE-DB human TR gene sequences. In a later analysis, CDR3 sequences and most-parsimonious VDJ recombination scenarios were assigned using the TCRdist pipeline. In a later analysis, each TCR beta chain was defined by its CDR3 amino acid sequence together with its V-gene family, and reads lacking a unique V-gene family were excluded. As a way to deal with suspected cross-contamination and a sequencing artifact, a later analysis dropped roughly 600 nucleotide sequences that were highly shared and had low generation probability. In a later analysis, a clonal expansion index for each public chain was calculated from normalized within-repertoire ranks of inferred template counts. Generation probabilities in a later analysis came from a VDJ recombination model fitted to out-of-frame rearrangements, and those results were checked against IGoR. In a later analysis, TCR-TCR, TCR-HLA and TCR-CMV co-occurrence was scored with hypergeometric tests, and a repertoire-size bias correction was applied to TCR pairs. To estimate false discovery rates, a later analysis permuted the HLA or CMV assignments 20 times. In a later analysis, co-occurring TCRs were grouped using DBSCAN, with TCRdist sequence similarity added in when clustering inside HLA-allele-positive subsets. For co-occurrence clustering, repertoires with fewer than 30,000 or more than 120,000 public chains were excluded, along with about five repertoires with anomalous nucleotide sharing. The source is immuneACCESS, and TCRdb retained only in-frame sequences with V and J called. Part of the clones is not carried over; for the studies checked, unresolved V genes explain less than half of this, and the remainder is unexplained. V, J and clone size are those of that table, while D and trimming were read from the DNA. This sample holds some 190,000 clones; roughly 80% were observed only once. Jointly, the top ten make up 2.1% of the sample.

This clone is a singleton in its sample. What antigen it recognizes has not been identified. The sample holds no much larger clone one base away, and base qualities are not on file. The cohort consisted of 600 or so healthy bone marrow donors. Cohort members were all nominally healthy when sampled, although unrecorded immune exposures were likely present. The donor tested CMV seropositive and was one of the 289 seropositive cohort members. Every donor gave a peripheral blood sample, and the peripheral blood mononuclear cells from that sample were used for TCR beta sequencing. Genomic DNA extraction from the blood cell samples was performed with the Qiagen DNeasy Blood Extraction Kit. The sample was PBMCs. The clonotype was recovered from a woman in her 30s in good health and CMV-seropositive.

Read as DNA, the sequence is TGTGCCAGCAGTTTATCTTACCAAGGGGGCGGCTACACCTTC. It translates as CASSLSYQGGGYTF. The chain links TRBV27 with TRBJ1-2; 7 bases in the junction line up with TRBD1. V is pruned by 0 bases and J by 8 bases, leaving 6 bases of the junction without a gene match. The germline V gene (reference sequence) specifies MNHEY as CDR1 and SMNVEV as CDR2. Counted from cysteine to phenylalanine, this CDR3 has 14 amino acids. Of the read, only the CDR3 DNA is kept; its 42 bases are in frame from base 1.